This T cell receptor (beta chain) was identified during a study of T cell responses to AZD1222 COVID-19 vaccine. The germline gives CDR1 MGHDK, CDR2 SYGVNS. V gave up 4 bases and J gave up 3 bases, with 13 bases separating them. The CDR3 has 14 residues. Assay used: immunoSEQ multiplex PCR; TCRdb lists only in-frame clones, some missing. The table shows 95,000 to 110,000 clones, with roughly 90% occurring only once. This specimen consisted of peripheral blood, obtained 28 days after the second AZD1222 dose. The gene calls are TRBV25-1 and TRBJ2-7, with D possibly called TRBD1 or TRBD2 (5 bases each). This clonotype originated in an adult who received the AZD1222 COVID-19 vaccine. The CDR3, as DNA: TGTGCCAGCAGTGCCGGGACGGCAAACTACGAGCAGTACTTC. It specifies CASSAGTANYEQYF.